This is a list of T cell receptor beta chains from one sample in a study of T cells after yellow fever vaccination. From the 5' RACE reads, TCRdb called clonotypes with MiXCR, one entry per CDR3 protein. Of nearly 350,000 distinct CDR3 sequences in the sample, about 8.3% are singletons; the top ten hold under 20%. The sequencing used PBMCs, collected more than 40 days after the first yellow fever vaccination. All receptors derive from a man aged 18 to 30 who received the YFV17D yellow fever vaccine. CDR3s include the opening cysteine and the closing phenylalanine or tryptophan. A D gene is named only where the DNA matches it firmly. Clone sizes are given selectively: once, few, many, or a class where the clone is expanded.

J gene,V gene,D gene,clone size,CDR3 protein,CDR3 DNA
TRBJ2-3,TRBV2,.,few,CASSGRLGGVMDTQYF,TGTGCCAGCAGTGGGAGGCTTGGGGGCGTGATGGATACGCAGTATTTT
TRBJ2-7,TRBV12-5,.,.,CASRVAAYEQYF,TGTGCTAGCCGAGTAGCAGCTTACGAGCAGTACTTC
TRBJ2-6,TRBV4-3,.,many,CASSQESASGANVLTF,TGCGCCAGCAGCCAAGAGTCCGCCTCTGGGGCCAACGTCCTGACTTTC
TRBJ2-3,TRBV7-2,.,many,CASTRDVTDTQYF,TGTGCCAGCACCCGGGATGTTACAGATACGCAGTATTTT
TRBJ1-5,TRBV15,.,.,CATSRSRGVGQPQHF,TGTGCCACCAGCAGATCTCGGGGAGTGGGTCAGCCCCAGCATTTT
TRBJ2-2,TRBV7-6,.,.,CASSPRQATNTGELFF,TGTGCCAGCAGCCCCAGACAGGCCACGAACACCGGGGAGCTGTTTTTT
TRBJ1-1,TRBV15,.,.,CATSRDKGDNTEAFF,TGTGCCACCAGCAGAGATAAAGGGGATAACACTGAAGCTTTCTTT
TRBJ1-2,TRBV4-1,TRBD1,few,CASSPNYIVDRGWGYTF,TGCGCCAGCAGCCCTAACTACATAGTTGACAGGGGGTGGGGCTACACCTTC
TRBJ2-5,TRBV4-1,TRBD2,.,CASSRILAGLPETQYF,TGCGCCAGCAGCCGGATTCTAGCGGGGCTACCAGAGACCCAGTACTTC
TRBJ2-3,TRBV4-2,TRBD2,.,CASSQDSSGGAVTQYF,TGTGCCAGCAGCCAAGATTCCAGCGGGGGGGCCGTTACGCAGTATTTT
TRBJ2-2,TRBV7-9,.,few,CASSQDAGELFF,TGTGCCAGCAGCCAAGACGCCGGGGAGCTGTTTTTT
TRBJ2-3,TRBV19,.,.,CASRPGRRTDTQYF,TGTGCCAGTAGGCCGGGACGCAGAACAGATACGCAGTATTTT
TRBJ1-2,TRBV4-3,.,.,CASSQAVATAYGYTF,TGCGCCAGCAGCCAAGCAGTAGCCACGGCATATGGCTACACCTTC
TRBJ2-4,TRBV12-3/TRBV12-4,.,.,CASSLRGGDAKNIQYF,TGTGCCAGCAGTTTGCGAGGGGGGGACGCCAAAAACATTCAGTACTTC
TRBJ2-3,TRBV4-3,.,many,CASSQDRVGAGDTQYF,TGCGCCAGCAGCCAAGATCGGGTGGGGGCAGGAGATACGCAGTATTTT
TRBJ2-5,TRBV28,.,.,CASTLRETQYF,TGTGCCAGCACCTTGCGAGAGACCCAGTACTTC
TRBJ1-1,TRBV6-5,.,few,CASSMAVGTAEAFF,TGTGCCAGCAGTATGGCAGTAGGGACGGCTGAAGCTTTCTTT
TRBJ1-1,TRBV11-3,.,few,CASSRDDTEAFF,TGTGCCAGTAGTCGGGACGACACTGAAGCTTTCTTT
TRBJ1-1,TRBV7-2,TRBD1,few,CASSLSTGRNTEAFF,TGTGCCAGCAGCCTCTCGACAGGGAGGAACACTGAAGCTTTCTTT
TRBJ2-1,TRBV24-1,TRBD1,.,CATSRTGAREQFF,TGTGCCACCAGTAGGACAGGGGCAAGGGAGCAGTTCTTC
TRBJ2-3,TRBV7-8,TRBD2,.,CASSSTVAGSRDTQYF,TGTGCCAGCAGCTCGACAGTAGCGGGGTCCCGCGATACGCAGTATTTT
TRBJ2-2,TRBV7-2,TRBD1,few,CASSLLDRTNTGELFF,TGTGCCAGCAGCTTGCTGGACAGGACGAACACCGGGGAGCTGTTTTTT
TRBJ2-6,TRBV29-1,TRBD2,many,CSAKLAAGANVLTF,TGCAGCGCCAAACTAGCGGCTGGGGCCAACGTCCTGACTTTC
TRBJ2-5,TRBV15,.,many,CATSSGGLGQETQYF,TGTGCCACCAGCAGTGGGGGTCTGGGACAAGAGACCCAGTACTTC
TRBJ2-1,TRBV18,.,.,CASSPDRNSEQFF,TGTGCCAGCTCGCCCGACAGGAACAGCGAGCAGTTCTTC
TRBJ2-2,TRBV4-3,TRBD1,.,CASSQDLGTANTGELFF,TGCGCCAGCAGCCAAGATTTGGGGACAGCCAACACCGGGGAGCTGTTTTTT
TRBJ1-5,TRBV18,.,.,CASSGTGPGDNQPQHF,TGTGCCAGCTCAGGAACCGGACCTGGGGACAATCAGCCCCAGCATTTT